One T cell receptor beta chain is described in this entry. Its specificity is unknown. Repertoires were generated with immunoSEQ multiplex PCR, while TCRdb's copy carries only in-frame clones and drops some. This table holds around 52,000 clones, just over 85% found once. The data stem from a study of cytomegalovirus exposure and HLA in healthy donors. General study findings and limits: The tendency of first-cohort TCR clusters to co-occur in the 110 or so validation repertoires emerged from a later analysis. Whilst most TCR sequences proved rare, a subset of public TCRs occurred across many donors. Cytomegalovirus association was listed for approximately 150 TCR beta chains.

Germline trimming cut 5 bases from V and 3 bases from J; bases unmatched to any gene: 8. Germline-derived CDR1 and CDR2 are SGHRS and YFSETQ. This CDR3 is built from 15 residues. The chain has TRBV5-1 and TRBJ2-3, with 8 bases that match TRBD2. This receptor was identified in a woman younger than 45 in good health and CMV-seronegative. The sequenced material came from PBMCs. CDR3 nucleotide sequence: TGCGCCAGCAGTTCTATAGCGGGAATTACAGATACGCAGTATTTT. Translating it yields CASSSIAGITDTQYF.